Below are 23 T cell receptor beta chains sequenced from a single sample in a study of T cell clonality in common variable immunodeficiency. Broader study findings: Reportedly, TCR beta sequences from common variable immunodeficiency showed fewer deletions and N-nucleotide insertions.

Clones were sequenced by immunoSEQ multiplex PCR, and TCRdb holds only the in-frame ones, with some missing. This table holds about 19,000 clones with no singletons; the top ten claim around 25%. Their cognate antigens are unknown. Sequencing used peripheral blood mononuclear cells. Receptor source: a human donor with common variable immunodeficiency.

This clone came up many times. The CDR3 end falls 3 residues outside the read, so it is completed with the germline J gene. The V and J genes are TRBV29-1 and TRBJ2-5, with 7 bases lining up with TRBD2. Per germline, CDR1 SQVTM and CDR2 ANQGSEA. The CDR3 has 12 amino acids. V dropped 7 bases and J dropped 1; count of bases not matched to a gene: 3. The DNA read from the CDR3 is TGCAGCGGAGAGCGGGGCCAAGAGACC. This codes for CSGERGQET. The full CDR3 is CSGERGQETQYF.

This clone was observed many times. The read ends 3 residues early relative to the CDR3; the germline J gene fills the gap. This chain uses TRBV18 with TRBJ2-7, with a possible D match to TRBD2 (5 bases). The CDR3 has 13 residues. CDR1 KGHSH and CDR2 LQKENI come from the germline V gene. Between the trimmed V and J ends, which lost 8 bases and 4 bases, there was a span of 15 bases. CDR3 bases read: TGTGCCAGCCAAAGCCCAGGAGGTTACGAG. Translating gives CASQSPGGYE. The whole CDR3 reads CASQSPGGYEQYF.

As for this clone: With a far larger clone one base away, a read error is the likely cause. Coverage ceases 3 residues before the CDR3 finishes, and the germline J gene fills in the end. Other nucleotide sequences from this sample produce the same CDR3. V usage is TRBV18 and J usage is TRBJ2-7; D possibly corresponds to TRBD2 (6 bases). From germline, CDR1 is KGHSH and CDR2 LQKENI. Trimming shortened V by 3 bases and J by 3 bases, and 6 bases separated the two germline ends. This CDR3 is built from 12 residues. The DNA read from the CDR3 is TGTGCCAGCTCACCCGGGGGCTACGAG. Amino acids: CASSPGGYE. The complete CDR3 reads CASSPGGYEQYF. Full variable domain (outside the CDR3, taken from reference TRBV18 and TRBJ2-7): NAGVMQNPRHLVRRRGQEARLRCSPMKGHSHVYWYRQLPEEGLKFMVYLQKENIIDESGMPKERFSAEFPKEGPSILRIQQVVRGDSAAYFCASSPGGYEQYFGPGTRLTVT.

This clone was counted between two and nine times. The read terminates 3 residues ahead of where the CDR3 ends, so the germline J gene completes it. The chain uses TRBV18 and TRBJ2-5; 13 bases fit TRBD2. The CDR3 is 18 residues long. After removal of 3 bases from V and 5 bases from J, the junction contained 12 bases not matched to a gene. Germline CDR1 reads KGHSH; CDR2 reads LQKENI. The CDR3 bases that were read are TGTGCCAGCTCACCCCTTCAACTAGCGGGGGGGCCGTGGGAGACC. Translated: CASSPLQLAGGPWET. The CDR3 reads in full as CASSPLQLAGGPWETQYF.

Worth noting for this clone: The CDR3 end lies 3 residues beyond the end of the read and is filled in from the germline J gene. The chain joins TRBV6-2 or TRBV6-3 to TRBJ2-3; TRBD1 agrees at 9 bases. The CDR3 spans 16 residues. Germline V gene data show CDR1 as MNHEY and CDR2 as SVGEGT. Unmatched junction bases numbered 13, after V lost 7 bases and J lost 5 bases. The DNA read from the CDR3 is TGTGCCAGCACATCCATTCCCGGACAGGGGATAGATACG. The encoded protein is CASTSIPGQGIDT. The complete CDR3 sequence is CASTSIPGQGIDTQYF.

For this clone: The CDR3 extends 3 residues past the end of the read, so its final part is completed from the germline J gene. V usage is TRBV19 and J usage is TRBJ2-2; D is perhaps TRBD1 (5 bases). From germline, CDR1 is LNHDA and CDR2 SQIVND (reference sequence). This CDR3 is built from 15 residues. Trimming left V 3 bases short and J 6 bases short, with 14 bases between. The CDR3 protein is CASSIWSGASGELFF. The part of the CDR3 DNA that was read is TGTGCCAGTAGTATTTGGAGTGGGGCGTCCGGGGAG. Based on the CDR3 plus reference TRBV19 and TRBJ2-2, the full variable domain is DGGITQSPKYLFRKEGQNVTLSCEQNLNHDAMYWYRQDPGQGLRLIYYSQIVNDFQKGDIAEGYSVSREKKESFPLTVTSAQKNPTAFYLCASSIWSGASGELFFGEGSRLTVL.

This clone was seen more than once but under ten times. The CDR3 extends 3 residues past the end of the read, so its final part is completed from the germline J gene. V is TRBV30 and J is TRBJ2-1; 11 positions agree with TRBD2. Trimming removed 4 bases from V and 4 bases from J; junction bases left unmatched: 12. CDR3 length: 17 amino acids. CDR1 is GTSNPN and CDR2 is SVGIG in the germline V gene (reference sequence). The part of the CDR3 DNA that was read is TGTGCCTGGATTCCTTTCCCGGGACTAGCGGTATACAATGAG. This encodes CAWIPFPGLAVYNE. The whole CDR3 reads CAWIPFPGLAVYNEQFF. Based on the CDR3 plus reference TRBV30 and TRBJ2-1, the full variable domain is SQTIHQWPATLVQPVGSPLSLECTVEGTSNPNLYWYRQAAGRGLQLLFYSVGIGQISSEVPQNLSASRPQDRQFILSSKKLLLSDSGFYLCAWIPFPGLAVYNEQFFGPGTRLTVL.

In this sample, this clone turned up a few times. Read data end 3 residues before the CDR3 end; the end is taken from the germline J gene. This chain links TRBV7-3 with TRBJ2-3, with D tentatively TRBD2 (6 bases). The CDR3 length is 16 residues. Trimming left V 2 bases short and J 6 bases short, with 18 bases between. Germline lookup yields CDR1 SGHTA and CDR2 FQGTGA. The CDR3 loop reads CASSLRRGGDGDTQYF. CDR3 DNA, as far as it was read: TGTGCCAGCAGCTTACGACGGGGCGGGGATGGTGATACG. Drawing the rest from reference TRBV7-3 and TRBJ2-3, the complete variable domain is GAGVSQTPSNKVTEKGKYVELRCDPISGHTALYWYRQSLGQGPEFLIYFQGTGAADDSGLPNDRFFAVRPEGSVSTLKIQRTERGDSAVYLCASSLRRGGDGDTQYFGPGTRLTVL.

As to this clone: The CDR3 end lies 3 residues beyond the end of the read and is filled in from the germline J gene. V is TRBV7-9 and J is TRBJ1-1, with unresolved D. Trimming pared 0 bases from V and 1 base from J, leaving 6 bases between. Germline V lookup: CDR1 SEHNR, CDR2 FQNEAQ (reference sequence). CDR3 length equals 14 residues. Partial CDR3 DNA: TGTGCCAGCAGCTTAGCAGCGGGGAACACTGAA. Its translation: CASSLAAGNTE. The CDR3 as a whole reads CASSLAAGNTEAFF.

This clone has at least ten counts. The sequenced part of the CDR3 DNA is TGCGCCAGCAGCTTGACAGGGTCCACAGAGACC. It is translated as CASSLTGSTET. The complete CDR3 sequence is CASSLTGSTETQYF. The chain carries TRBV5-1 and TRBJ2-5; D may be TRBD1 (6 bases). The missing CDR3 end, 3 residues past where the read stops, is filled in from the germline J gene. The length of the CDR3 is 14 residues. Germline-derived CDR1 and CDR2 are SGHRS and YFSETQ. V lost 1 base, J lost 4 bases, and 11 bases lay in between. The whole variable domain, filled in from reference TRBV5-1 and TRBJ2-5, reads KAGVTQTPRYLIKTRGQQVTLSCSPISGHRSVSWYQQTPGQGLQFLFEYFSETQRNKGNFPGRFSGRQFSNSRSEMNVSTLELGDSALYLCASSLTGSTETQYFGPGTRLLVL.

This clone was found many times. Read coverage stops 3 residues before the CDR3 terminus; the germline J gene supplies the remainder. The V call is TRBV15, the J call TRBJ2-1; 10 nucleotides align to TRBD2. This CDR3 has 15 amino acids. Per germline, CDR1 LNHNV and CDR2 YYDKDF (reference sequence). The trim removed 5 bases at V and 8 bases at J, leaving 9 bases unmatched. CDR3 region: CATSLKRGGMDEQFF. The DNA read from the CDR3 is TGTGCCACCAGCTTGAAGCGGGGGGGCATGGATGAG.

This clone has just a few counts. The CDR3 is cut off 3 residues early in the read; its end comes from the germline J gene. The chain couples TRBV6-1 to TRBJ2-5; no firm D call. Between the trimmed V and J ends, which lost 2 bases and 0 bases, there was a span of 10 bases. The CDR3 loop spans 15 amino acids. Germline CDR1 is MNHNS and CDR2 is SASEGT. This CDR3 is CASSEFTMYQETQYF. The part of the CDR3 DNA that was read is TGTGCCAGCAGTGAATTCACAATGTACCAAGAGACC.

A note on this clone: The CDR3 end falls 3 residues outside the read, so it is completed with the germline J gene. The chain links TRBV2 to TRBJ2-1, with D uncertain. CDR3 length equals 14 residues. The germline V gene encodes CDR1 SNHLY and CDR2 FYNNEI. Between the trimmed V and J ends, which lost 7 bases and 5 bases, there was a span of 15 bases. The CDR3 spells CASKPLPGNNEQFF. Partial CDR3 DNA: TGTGCCAGCAAACCTCTACCAGGCAACAATGAG.

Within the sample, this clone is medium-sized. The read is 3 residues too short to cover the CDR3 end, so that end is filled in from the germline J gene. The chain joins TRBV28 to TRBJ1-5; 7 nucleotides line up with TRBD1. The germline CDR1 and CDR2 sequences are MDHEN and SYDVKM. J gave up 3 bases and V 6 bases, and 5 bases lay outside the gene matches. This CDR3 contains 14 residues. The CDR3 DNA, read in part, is TGTGCCAGCAGGTGGACAGGCAACAATCAGCCC. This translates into CASRWTGNNQP. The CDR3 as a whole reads CASRWTGNNQPQHF.

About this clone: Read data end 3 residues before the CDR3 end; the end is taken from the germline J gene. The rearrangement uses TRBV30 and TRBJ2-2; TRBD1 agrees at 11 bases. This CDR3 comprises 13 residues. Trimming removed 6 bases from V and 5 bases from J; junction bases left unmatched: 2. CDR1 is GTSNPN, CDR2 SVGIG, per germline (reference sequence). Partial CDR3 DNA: TGTGCCTGTGGGACAGGGGGTACCGGGGAG. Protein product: CACGTGGTGE. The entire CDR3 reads CACGTGGTGELFF.

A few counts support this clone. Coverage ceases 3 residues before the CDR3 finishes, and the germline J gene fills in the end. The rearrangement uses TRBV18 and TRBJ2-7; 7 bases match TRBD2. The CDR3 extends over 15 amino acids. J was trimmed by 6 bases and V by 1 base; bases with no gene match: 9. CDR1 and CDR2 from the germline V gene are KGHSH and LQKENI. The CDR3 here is CASSPRGTTSFEQYF. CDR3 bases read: TGTGCCAGCTCACCACGCGGGACTACTAGTTTCGAG.

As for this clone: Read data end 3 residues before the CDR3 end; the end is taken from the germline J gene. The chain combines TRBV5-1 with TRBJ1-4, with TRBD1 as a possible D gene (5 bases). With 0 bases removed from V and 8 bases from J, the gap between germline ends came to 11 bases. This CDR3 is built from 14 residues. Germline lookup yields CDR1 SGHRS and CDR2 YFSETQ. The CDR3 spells CASSLADSFEKLFF. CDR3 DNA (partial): TGCGCCAGCAGCTTGGCAGACAGTTTCGAAAAA.

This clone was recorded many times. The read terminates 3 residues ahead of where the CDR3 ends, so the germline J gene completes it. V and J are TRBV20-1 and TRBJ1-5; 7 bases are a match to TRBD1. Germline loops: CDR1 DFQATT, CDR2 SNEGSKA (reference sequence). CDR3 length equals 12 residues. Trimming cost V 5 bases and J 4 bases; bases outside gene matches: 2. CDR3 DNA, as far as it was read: TGCAGTGCTGGGGACAGAAATCAGCCC. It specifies CSAGDRNQP. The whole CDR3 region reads CSAGDRNQPQHF.

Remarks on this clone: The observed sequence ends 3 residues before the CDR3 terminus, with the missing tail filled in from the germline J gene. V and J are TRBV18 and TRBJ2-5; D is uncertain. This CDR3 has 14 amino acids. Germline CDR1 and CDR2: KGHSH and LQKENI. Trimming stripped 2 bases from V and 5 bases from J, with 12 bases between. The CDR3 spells CASSPDSSSETQYF. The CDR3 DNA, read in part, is TGTGCCAGCTCACCAGATTCTAGTTCCGAGACC.

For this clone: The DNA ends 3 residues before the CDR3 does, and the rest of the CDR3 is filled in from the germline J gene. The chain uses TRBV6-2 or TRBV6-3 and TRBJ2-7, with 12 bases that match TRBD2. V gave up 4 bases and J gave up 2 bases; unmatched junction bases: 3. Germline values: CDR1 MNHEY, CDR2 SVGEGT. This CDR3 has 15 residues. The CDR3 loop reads CASSLSSGGAYEQYF. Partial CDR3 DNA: TGTGCCAGCAGTTTGTCTAGCGGGGGGGCCTACGAG.

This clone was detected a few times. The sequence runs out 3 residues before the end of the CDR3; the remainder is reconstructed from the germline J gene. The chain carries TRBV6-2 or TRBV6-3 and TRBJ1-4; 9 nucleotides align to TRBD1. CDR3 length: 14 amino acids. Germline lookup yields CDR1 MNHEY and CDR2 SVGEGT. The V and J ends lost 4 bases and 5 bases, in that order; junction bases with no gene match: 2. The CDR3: CASSFGTGNEKLFF. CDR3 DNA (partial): TGTGCCAGCAGTTTCGGGACAGGGAATGAAAAA.

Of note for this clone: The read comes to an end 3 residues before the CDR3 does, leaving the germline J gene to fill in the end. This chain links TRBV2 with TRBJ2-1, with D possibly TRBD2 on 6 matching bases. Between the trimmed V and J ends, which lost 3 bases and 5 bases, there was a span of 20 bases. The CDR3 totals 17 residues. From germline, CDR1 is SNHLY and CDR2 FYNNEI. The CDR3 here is CASSEDRLVVAHNEQFF. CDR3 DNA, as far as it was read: TGTGCCAGCAGTGAGGATAGACTAGTTGTTGCGCACAATGAG.

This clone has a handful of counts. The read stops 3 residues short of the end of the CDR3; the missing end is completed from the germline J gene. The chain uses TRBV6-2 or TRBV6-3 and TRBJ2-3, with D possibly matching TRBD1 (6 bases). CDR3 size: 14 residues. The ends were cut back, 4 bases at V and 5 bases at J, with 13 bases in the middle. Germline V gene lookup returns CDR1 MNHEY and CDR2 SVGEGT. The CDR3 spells CASSFWTVEDTQYF. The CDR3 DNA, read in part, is TGTGCCAGCAGTTTCTGGACAGTTGAAGATACG.